These 12 T cell receptor beta chains came from one sample sequenced in a study of cytomegalovirus exposure and HLA in healthy donors. PCR involved 60 Vbeta and 13 Jbeta primers. Using immunoSEQ multiplex PCR, the repertoire was profiled, and TCRdb retains in-frame clones only, with some absent. The sample contains tens of thousands of clones, around 84% of which appear only once. The sequenced sample was PBMCs. The receptors come from a woman in her thirties or forties in good health and CMV-seropositive.

The chain links TRBV4-3 to TRBJ2-1; 10 bases are a match to TRBD2. The CDR3 totals 16 residues. V was pared by 0 bases and J by 9 bases, with 8 bases of the junction left unmatched. Germline V lookup: CDR1 LGHNA, CDR2 YSLEER. The CDR3 nucleotides read TGCGCCAGCAGCCAAGATCCGAGCGGGAGGGCTCGTGAGCAGTTCTTC. Translation gives CASSQDPSGRAREQFF.

The chain joins TRBV9 to TRBJ2-5; no clear D. CDR3 length equals 14 residues. The germline V gene encodes CDR1 SGDLS and CDR2 YYNGEE. Between the trimmed V and J ends, which lost 0 bases and 2 bases, there was a span of 8 bases. This CDR3 reads CASSVGGSQETQYF. CDR3 DNA sequence: TGTGCCAGCAGCGTAGGAGGCAGTCAAGAGACCCAGTACTTC.

J is TRBJ1-1 and V is TRBV5-4, with 9 positions matching TRBD1. Germline values: CDR1 SGHNT, CDR2 YYREEE (reference sequence). Trimming took 4 bases from V and 5 from J; bases not matched to a gene: 12. The CDR3 has 16 residues. Written as DNA, the CDR3 is TGTGCCAGCAGCAAACCAACAGGGGGCGGTGAAACTGAAGCTTTCTTT. Translation: CASSKPTGGGETEAFF.

This clone was seen more than once but under ten times. The chain carries TRBV6-5 and TRBJ2-2; 7 bases fit TRBD1. Losses at the gene ends were 7 bases for V and 5 bases for J; bases not matched to a gene: 7. The CDR3 totals 14 residues. CDR1 and CDR2 from the germline V gene are MNHEY and SVGAGI. CDR3 region: CASTRTGGTGELFF. CDR3 nucleotides: TGTGCCAGCACCAGGACAGGCGGTACCGGGGAGCTGTTTTTT.

This clone was detected a few times. The J gene is TRBJ1-1, the V gene TRBV5-1; a weak D match, TRBD1 (5 bases). The CDR3 runs to 14 residues. Germline V CDR1 and CDR2: SGHRS, YFSETQ. The V gene lost 4 bases and the J gene lost 2 bases, with 12 bases spanning the gap. The CDR3 spells CASSLSGSNTEAFF. CDR3 sequence (DNA): TGCGCCAGCAGCCTCTCAGGGTCAAACACTGAAGCTTTCTTT.

J is TRBJ1-2 and V is TRBV29-1, with D possibly matching TRBD1 (5 bases). Trimming left V 1 base short and J 7 bases short, with 16 bases between. The CDR3 runs to 14 residues. From germline, CDR1 is SQVTM and CDR2 ANQGSEA. CDR3 amino acids: CSVEGGDSPVGYTF. The CDR3 DNA follows: TGCAGCGTTGAAGGCGGTGACAGCCCAGTTGGCTACACCTTC. Together with reference TRBV29-1 and TRBJ1-2, the CDR3 gives the full variable domain: SAVISQKPSRDICQRGTSLTIQCQVDSQVTMMFWYRQQPGQSLTLIATANQGSEATYESGFVIDKFPISRPNLTFSTLTVSNMSPEDSSIYLCSVEGGDSPVGYTFGSGTRLTVV.

This chain connects TRBV6-5 to TRBJ1-2, with 8 positions matching TRBD1. Looked up from germline, CDR1 is MNHEY and CDR2 is SVGAGI. The CDR3 length is 13 residues. J was trimmed by 8 bases and V by 7 bases; bases with no gene match: 9. In DNA form, the CDR3 reads TGTGCCAGCAACCAGGACAGGGTGTTCGGCTACACCTTC. Its protein product is CASNQDRVFGYTF.

This chain connects TRBV13 to TRBJ2-5, with TRBD2 matching 11 bases. With V trimmed by 6 bases and J by 1 base, 4 bases remained unmatched. The CDR3 extends over 15 amino acids. Germline lookup yields CDR1 PRHDT and CDR2 FYEKMQ (reference sequence). The CDR3 reads CASSTSGRGQETQYF. The CDR3 nucleotides read TGTGCCAGCAGTACTAGCGGGAGAGGCCAAGAGACCCAGTACTTC.

J is TRBJ1-4 and V is TRBV5-6; 10 bases are a match to TRBD1. Germline CDR1 SGHDT, CDR2 YYEEEE. Trimming at V came to 3 bases and at J to 2 bases, leaving 10 bases not matched to a gene. The CDR3 covers 18 residues. The CDR3 here is CASSSGTGVFGTNEKLFF. The CDR3 DNA follows: TGTGCCAGCAGCTCCGGGACAGGGGTCTTTGGTACTAATGAAAAACTGTTTTTT.

The chain couples TRBV6-5 to TRBJ1-3, with 8 bases lining up with TRBD1. The CDR3 consists of 15 residues. The ends lost 6 bases at V and 4 bases at J; junction bases unmatched: 8. CDR1 is MNHEY and CDR2 is SVGAGI in the germline V gene. CDR3 loop: CASRYRGLGGNTIYF. DNA for the CDR3: TGTGCCAGCAGATACAGGGGGTTGGGGGGAAACACCATATATTTT.

The chain employs TRBV2 and TRBJ1-5; 7 nucleotides align to TRBD1. The CDR3 length is 13 residues. J lost 0 bases, V lost 7 bases, and 0 bases had no gene match. Germline lookup yields CDR1 SNHLY and CDR2 FYNNEI. CDR3 residues: CASTGGSNQPQHF. The CDR3 region has the DNA TGTGCCAGCACAGGGGGTAGCAATCAGCCCCAGCATTTT.

The chain joins TRBV7-3 to TRBJ2-1; D ambiguous. CDR3 size: 15 residues. V gave up 1 base and J gave up 3 bases, with 10 bases separating them. Germline values: CDR1 SGHTA, CDR2 FQGTGA. The CDR3 spells CASSLNAQDYNEQFF. CDR3 coding DNA: TGTGCCAGCAGCTTAAATGCGCAAGACTACAATGAGCAGTTCTTC.